This T cell receptor (beta chain) was captured in a study of shared clonotypes between healthy human individuals. On this clone itself: Its antigen is not identified.

Broader study findings: Sharing of clonotypes among donors was expected to vary with sequencing depth. Only a few donors were included, so the genetic and exposure-history diversity represented was limited.

The V gene's germline CDR1 is SNHLY and CDR2 FYNNEI. The V gene lost 4 bases and the J gene lost 3 bases, with 10 bases spanning the gap. CDR3 length equals 13 residues. Every immunoSEQ plate was one replicate of a subset's evenly spread DNA. Profiling relied on immunoSEQ multiplex PCR, and the TCRdb table lists in-frame clones only, not all of them. The sample yields about 1,800,000 clones, approximately 94% seen once. Naive-designated CD8 cells lacked CD45RO, were positively enriched for CCR7, and omitted terminally differentiated effector memory CD45RA+ cells. Nashville, Tennessee was home to all donors, each a Caucasian adult.

This receptor was obtained from a man between 18 and 29 years old in good health. The J gene is TRBJ2-7, the V gene TRBV2; the D is unclear. Sequenced sample: naive CD8+ T cells sorted from blood. CDR3 sequence reads: CASSVGANYEQYF. CDR3 DNA: TGTGCCAGCAGTGTGGGCGCCAACTACGAGCAGTACTTC.